The clone carrying this T cell receptor beta chain was detected only once. No neoadjuvant therapy was given to the selected pancreatic ductal adenocarcinoma patients before their surgery. This sample is part of a study of T cells in pancreatic ductal adenocarcinoma. Data came from immunoSEQ multiplex PCR; TCRdb stores just in-frame clones and leaves some out. The sample has 100,000 or so clones, 90% to 95% seen once. The receptor's source is a human donor with pancreatic ductal adenocarcinoma. Sample: PBMCs.

The CDR3 nucleotides read TGTGCCAGCAGCTTAGGGGGGGGAAACGAGCAGTACTTC. It encodes CASSLGGGNEQYF. The chain joins TRBV11-2 to TRBJ2-7; TRBD2 matches at 7 bases. The germline CDR1 and CDR2 sequences are SGHAT and FQNNGV. The CDR3 consists of 13 residues. Trimming cost V 1 base and J 5 bases; bases outside gene matches: 2.